The clone carrying this T cell receptor (beta chain) came up a few times. Its specificity is not known. This specimen comes from a study of T-cell memory formation after mild COVID-19. The study's findings and limits: Clones contracting across day 15 to 85 had a balanced CD4/CD8 profile; later expanding clones leaned CD4+. Several responding clones turned up in pre-infection memory, indicating that cross-reactive memory may have taken part.

Germline CDR1 and CDR2: LGHDT and YNNKEL (reference sequence). CDR3 length: 15 amino acids. The V end was cut by 2 bases, the J end by 4 bases, with 15 bases between. Barcoded TCR alpha and TCR beta cDNA libraries with UMIs came from 5'RACE using constant-segment primers. MiXCR was run by TCRdb on the 5' RACE reads, yielding one entry per CDR3 protein. The sample shows roughly 560,000 distinct CDR3 sequences, roughly 22% of them seen only once. The origin of this receptor is an adult woman who had mild COVID-19 (a few samples of this study predate the infection). Cell type and time point are not known. The sample consisted of PBMCs or a T cell subset sorted from them (not recorded which). The chain employs TRBV3-1 and TRBJ2-7; weak D call: TRBD2 (6 bases). The CDR3 protein is CASSQRLGGEYEQYF. The CDR3 DNA sequence: TGTGCCAGCAGCCAACGTTTGGGCGGGGAATACGAGCAGTACTTC.